Sequencing of this T cell receptor beta chain was carried out in a study of liver allograft versus peripheral blood T cells. Overall study context: Liver transplant recipients had T cell receptor repertoires compared between transplanted liver and peripheral blood.

In this sample, this clonotype is medium-sized. Antigen unknown. Broader study findings: Intragraft T cell receptor repertoires of liver allografts were reported to differ from peripheral blood repertoires.

TCRdb passed the reads through MiXCR, listing each CDR3 protein once. The top ten clones hold 2.5% to 3% of a sample with 6,200 or so distinct CDR3 sequences, roughly 17% of them seen once. This CDR3 spans 12 amino acids. The germline V gene encodes CDR1 MNHEY and CDR2 SVGAGI. V was cut by 10 bases and J by 0 bases, with 9 bases left in between. This TCR came from a human patient who had a liver transplant. Some T cells may arise from the graft donor. The chain has TRBV6-5 and TRBJ1-1; D ambiguous. The CDR3 is CATQSLNTEAFF. In nucleotides, the CDR3 is TGTGCCACACAGTCATTGAACACTGAAGCTTTCTTT.